This is a list of T cell receptor beta chains from one sample in a study of shared clonotypes between healthy human individuals. Sequenced by immunoSEQ multiplex PCR; TCRdb stores in-frame clones only, minus some. The table has over a million clones, around 95% seen once; the top ten hold roughly 1.1%. The specimen was naive CD4+ T cells sorted from blood. The receptors derive from a young man in good health. Each CDR3 is given with its conserved first and last residue. D genes are given only for firm matches. A row's size may be missing; if present it is once, few, many or a size class.

abundance: few; v_gene: TRBV6-5; d_gene: .; j_gene: TRBJ1-5; CDR3aa: CASRPTKNSNQPQHF; CDR3nt: TGTGCCAGCAGGCCAACCAAGAATAGCAATCAGCCCCAGCATTTT
abundance: once; v_gene: TRBV18; d_gene: .; j_gene: TRBJ2-7; CDR3aa: CASSQQGWDEQYF; CDR3nt: TGTGCCAGCTCACAACAGGGATGGGACGAGCAGTACTTC
abundance: .; v_gene: TRBV28; d_gene: .; j_gene: TRBJ1-5; CDR3aa: CASSLGGSVGNQPQHF; CDR3nt: TGTGCCAGCAGTTTAGGGGGGAGCGTGGGCAATCAGCCCCAGCATTTT
abundance: .; v_gene: TRBV11-3; d_gene: .; j_gene: TRBJ2-3; CDR3aa: CASSPSPLHTQYF; CDR3nt: TGTGCCAGCAGCCCCTCCCCCCTCCATACGCAGTATTTT
abundance: .; v_gene: TRBV27; d_gene: .; j_gene: TRBJ2-1; CDR3aa: CASSLTGEEQFF; CDR3nt: TGTGCCAGCAGTTTAACTGGAGAGGAGCAGTTCTTC
abundance: .; v_gene: TRBV27; d_gene: .; j_gene: TRBJ2-7; CDR3aa: CASSYAYEQYF; CDR3nt: TGTGCCAGCAGTTACGCCTACGAGCAGTACTTC
abundance: .; v_gene: TRBV7-9; d_gene: TRBD2; j_gene: TRBJ2-1; CDR3aa: CASSLNAGVNEQFF; CDR3nt: TGTGCCAGCAGCTTAAACGCGGGAGTAAATGAGCAGTTCTTC
abundance: once; v_gene: TRBV7-9; d_gene: TRBD1; j_gene: TRBJ1-2; CDR3aa: CASRPGTGGAAVYTF; CDR3nt: TGTGCCAGCAGACCCGGGACAGGGGGCGCGGCGGTCTACACCTTC
abundance: .; v_gene: TRBV9; d_gene: TRBD1; j_gene: TRBJ2-3; CDR3aa: CASRRTGQGTDTQYF; CDR3nt: TGTGCCAGCAGAAGGACAGGCCAAGGCACAGATACGCAGTATTTT
abundance: .; v_gene: TRBV18; d_gene: .; j_gene: TRBJ1-1; CDR3aa: CASSLKENTEAFF; CDR3nt: TGTGCCAGCTCACTAAAAGAAAACACTGAAGCTTTCTTT
abundance: .; v_gene: TRBV6-5; d_gene: TRBD2; j_gene: TRBJ2-7; CDR3aa: CASSYPGTSSYEQYF; CDR3nt: TGTGCCAGCAGTTACCCCGGGACTAGTTCCTACGAGCAGTACTTC
abundance: .; v_gene: TRBV28; d_gene: TRBD1; j_gene: TRBJ2-7; CDR3aa: CASRNSGQGFYEQYF; CDR3nt: TGTGCCAGCAGGAATTCGGGACAGGGTTTTTACGAGCAGTACTTC
abundance: .; v_gene: TRBV28; d_gene: .; j_gene: TRBJ1-1; CDR3aa: CASRNTEAFF; CDR3nt: TGTGCTAGCAGGAACACTGAAGCTTTCTTT
abundance: .; v_gene: TRBV19; d_gene: .; j_gene: TRBJ1-5; CDR3aa: CASSIRRPYENQPQHF; CDR3nt: TGTGCCAGTAGTATACGAAGGCCGTACGAGAATCAGCCCCAGCATTTT
abundance: once; v_gene: TRBV7-9; d_gene: .; j_gene: TRBJ2-1; CDR3aa: CASSLVGRPRGPYNEQFF; CDR3nt: TGTGCCAGCAGCTTAGTTGGCCGTCCCAGAGGACCCTACAATGAGCAGTTCTTC
abundance: .; v_gene: TRBV27; d_gene: TRBD2; j_gene: TRBJ2-3; CDR3aa: CASSLRVRREGDTQYF; CDR3nt: TGTGCCAGCAGTTTAAGGGTGAGGCGGGAGGGCGATACGCAGTATTTT
abundance: .; v_gene: TRBV11-2; d_gene: TRBD1; j_gene: TRBJ2-1; CDR3aa: CASSIEPTGVSYNEQFF; CDR3nt: TGTGCCAGCAGCATCGAACCGACAGGGGTATCCTACAATGAGCAGTTCTTC
abundance: .; v_gene: TRBV29-1; d_gene: .; j_gene: TRBJ1-3; CDR3aa: CSVMTDSSGNTIYF; CDR3nt: TGCAGCGTAATGACCGATAGCTCTGGAAACACCATATATTTT
abundance: .; v_gene: TRBV6-5; d_gene: .; j_gene: TRBJ1-5; CDR3aa: CASSYSLGSNQPQHF; CDR3nt: TGTGCCAGCAGTTACTCTTTGGGAAGCAATCAGCCCCAGCATTTT
abundance: .; v_gene: TRBV6-1; d_gene: .; j_gene: TRBJ2-7; CDR3aa: CASSARLTAYEQYF; CDR3nt: TGTGCCAGCAGTGCCCGACTGACAGCCTACGAGCAGTACTTC
abundance: .; v_gene: TRBV19; d_gene: .; j_gene: TRBJ2-3; CDR3aa: CASSVDRDTQYF; CDR3nt: TGTGCCAGTAGTGTCGACAGAGATACGCAGTATTTT
abundance: .; v_gene: TRBV18; d_gene: .; j_gene: TRBJ2-7; CDR3aa: CASSPKGTGSYEQYF; CDR3nt: TGTGCCAGCTCACCTAAAGGGACTGGCAGTTACGAGCAGTACTTC
abundance: .; v_gene: TRBV6-5; d_gene: TRBD1; j_gene: TRBJ2-2; CDR3aa: CASSPPGQGTGELFF; CDR3nt: TGTGCCAGCAGTCCTCCGGGACAGGGCACCGGGGAGCTGTTTTTT
abundance: .; v_gene: TRBV2; d_gene: .; j_gene: TRBJ2-3; CDR3aa: CASRVTDTQYF; CDR3nt: TGTGCCAGCAGAGTCACAGATACGCAGTATTTT
abundance: .; v_gene: TRBV27; d_gene: .; j_gene: TRBJ1-2; CDR3aa: CASRPFRANYGYTF; CDR3nt: TGTGCCAGCAGACCTTTCAGGGCGAACTATGGCTACACCTTC
abundance: .; v_gene: TRBV2; d_gene: TRBD1; j_gene: TRBJ1-2; CDR3aa: CASSATGGGFYGYTF; CDR3nt: TGTGCCAGCAGTGCCACAGGGGGCGGTTTCTATGGCTACACCTTC
abundance: .; v_gene: TRBV15; d_gene: .; j_gene: TRBJ1-1; CDR3aa: CATSSRRNTEAFF; CDR3nt: TGTGCCACCAGCAGTCGACGGAACACTGAAGCTTTCTTT
abundance: .; v_gene: TRBV5-8; d_gene: TRBD1; j_gene: TRBJ2-7; CDR3aa: CASERPSGTGGDEQYF; CDR3nt: TGTGCCAGCGAGAGACCTTCCGGGACAGGGGGCGACGAGCAGTACTTC
abundance: .; v_gene: TRBV29-1; d_gene: .; j_gene: TRBJ2-3; CDR3aa: CSVEGRGRADTQYF; CDR3nt: TGCAGCGTTGAAGGAAGGGGTCGAGCGGATACGCAGTATTTT
abundance: .; v_gene: TRBV5-4; d_gene: TRBD1; j_gene: TRBJ1-5; CDR3aa: CASNPRDRGATANQPQHF; CDR3nt: TGTGCCAGCAACCCCCGGGACAGGGGTGCAACGGCCAATCAGCCCCAGCATTTT
abundance: .; v_gene: TRBV11-2; d_gene: .; j_gene: TRBJ2-1; CDR3aa: CASSLPRQGGRNEQFF; CDR3nt: TGTGCCAGCAGCTTACCCAGACAGGGAGGCCGAAATGAGCAGTTCTTC
abundance: .; v_gene: TRBV5-8; d_gene: TRBD1; j_gene: TRBJ1-4; CDR3aa: CASSTRGRGEKLFF; CDR3nt: TGTGCCAGCAGCACCAGGGGGCGCGGTGAAAAACTGTTTTTT
abundance: .; v_gene: TRBV5-1; d_gene: TRBD2; j_gene: TRBJ2-7; CDR3aa: CASSTLAGEQYF; CDR3nt: TGCGCCAGCAGCACCCTAGCGGGAGAGCAGTACTTC
abundance: .; v_gene: TRBV5-4; d_gene: TRBD1; j_gene: TRBJ2-7; CDR3aa: CASSLLGQLRHEQYF; CDR3nt: TGTGCCAGCAGCTTATTGGGACAGCTCCGGCACGAGCAGTACTTC
abundance: .; v_gene: TRBV29-1; d_gene: TRBD1; j_gene: TRBJ2-3; CDR3aa: CSARTGQGVTDTQYF; CDR3nt: TGCAGCGCCCGGACCGGACAGGGTGTTACAGATACGCAGTATTTT
abundance: .; v_gene: TRBV21-1; d_gene: .; j_gene: TRBJ1-5; CDR3aa: CASSIRTGGQGNQPQHF; CDR3nt: TGTGCCAGCAGCATTCGGACAGGAGGTCAGGGCAATCAGCCCCAGCATTTT
abundance: .; v_gene: TRBV7-6; d_gene: .; j_gene: TRBJ2-3; CDR3aa: CASSTPRADTQYF; CDR3nt: TGTGCCAGCAGCACCCCCCGGGCAGATACGCAGTATTTT
abundance: few; v_gene: TRBV7-3; d_gene: TRBD1; j_gene: TRBJ2-2; CDR3aa: CASSSQGVGELFF; CDR3nt: TGTGCCAGCAGCTCCCAGGGGGTCGGGGAGCTGTTTTTT
abundance: .; v_gene: TRBV10-2; d_gene: .; j_gene: TRBJ1-5; CDR3aa: CASTGVSNQPQHF; CDR3nt: TGCGCCAGCACGGGGGTGAGCAATCAGCCCCAGCATTTT
abundance: .; v_gene: TRBV19; d_gene: .; j_gene: TRBJ1-5; CDR3aa: CASSTDQVRPQHF; CDR3nt: TGTGCCAGTAGTACTGATCAAGTCCGGCCCCAGCATTTT
abundance: .; v_gene: TRBV6-5; d_gene: TRBD1; j_gene: TRBJ1-5; CDR3aa: CATRQGNLGNQPQHF; CDR3nt: TGTGCCACCCGACAGGGTAATCTGGGTAATCAGCCCCAGCATTTT
abundance: .; v_gene: TRBV9; d_gene: TRBD2; j_gene: TRBJ2-3; CDR3aa: CASSSGGGMEAQYF; CDR3nt: TGTGCCAGCAGCTCCGGGGGGGGAATGGAAGCGCAGTATTTT
abundance: .; v_gene: TRBV5-6; d_gene: .; j_gene: TRBJ1-2; CDR3aa: CASSLEGYYGYTF; CDR3nt: TGTGCCAGCAGCTTGGAAGGTTACTATGGCTACACCTTC
abundance: .; v_gene: TRBV7-9; d_gene: .; j_gene: TRBJ1-2; CDR3aa: CASSYDGLYGYTF; CDR3nt: TGTGCCAGCAGCTACGACGGACTCTATGGCTACACCTTC
abundance: .; v_gene: TRBV27; d_gene: TRBD1; j_gene: TRBJ1-2; CDR3aa: CASSRQGARYGYTF; CDR3nt: TGTGCCAGCAGTAGGCAGGGGGCACGGTATGGCTACACCTTC
abundance: once; v_gene: TRBV19; d_gene: .; j_gene: TRBJ1-1; CDR3aa: CASSRQANTEAFF; CDR3nt: TGTGCCAGTAGTCGACAGGCGAACACTGAAGCTTTCTTT
abundance: few; v_gene: TRBV7-2; d_gene: TRBD2; j_gene: TRBJ2-1; CDR3aa: CASSPWLAGYNEQFF; CDR3nt: TGTGCCAGCAGCCCGTGGCTAGCGGGGTACAATGAGCAGTTCTTC
abundance: .; v_gene: TRBV7-2; d_gene: .; j_gene: TRBJ2-1; CDR3aa: CASSLANEQFF; CDR3nt: TGTGCCAGCAGCCTAGCAAATGAGCAGTTCTTC
abundance: .; v_gene: TRBV7-2; d_gene: TRBD2; j_gene: TRBJ2-5; CDR3aa: CASSSRSGRPETQYF; CDR3nt: TGTGCCAGCAGCTCGAGGAGCGGGAGACCGGAGACCCAGTACTTC
abundance: once; v_gene: TRBV27; d_gene: .; j_gene: TRBJ2-1; CDR3aa: CASSLLGDEQFF; CDR3nt: TGTGCCAGCAGTTTATTGGGCGATGAGCAGTTCTTC
abundance: .; v_gene: TRBV10-3; d_gene: TRBD1; j_gene: TRBJ1-4; CDR3aa: CAISEGQGDEKLFF; CDR3nt: TGTGCCATCAGTGAGGGACAGGGAGACGAAAAACTGTTTTTT
abundance: .; v_gene: TRBV7-2; d_gene: .; j_gene: TRBJ2-2; CDR3aa: CASSSRALANTGELFF; CDR3nt: TGTGCCAGCAGCTCCAGGGCTCTTGCGAACACCGGGGAGCTGTTTTTT
abundance: once; v_gene: TRBV5-6; d_gene: .; j_gene: TRBJ1-4; CDR3aa: CASSTTGFATNEKLFF; CDR3nt: TGTGCCAGCAGCACAACAGGGTTTGCAACTAATGAAAAACTGTTTTTT
abundance: few; v_gene: TRBV25-1; d_gene: .; j_gene: TRBJ1-4; CDR3aa: CASSEGSNEKLFF; CDR3nt: TGTGCCAGCAGTGAAGGGAGTAATGAAAAACTGTTTTTT
abundance: .; v_gene: TRBV5-1; d_gene: .; j_gene: TRBJ2-5; CDR3aa: CASSLGVTEWKTQYF; CDR3nt: TGCGCCAGCAGCTTGGGAGTGACAGAGTGGAAGACCCAGTACTTC
abundance: .; v_gene: TRBV5-1; d_gene: TRBD1; j_gene: TRBJ2-1; CDR3aa: CASSFSGQGNNEQFF; CDR3nt: TGCGCCAGCAGCTTCTCGGGACAGGGAAACAATGAGCAGTTCTTC
abundance: .; v_gene: TRBV11-3; d_gene: .; j_gene: TRBJ1-2; CDR3aa: CASTPAWTSDYGYTF; CDR3nt: TGTGCCAGCACCCCTGCCTGGACTTCGGACTATGGCTACACCTTC
abundance: .; v_gene: TRBV7-9; d_gene: .; j_gene: TRBJ1-1; CDR3aa: CASSRGGNTEAFF; CDR3nt: TGTGCCAGCAGCCGAGGTGGGAACACTGAAGCTTTCTTT
abundance: .; v_gene: TRBV6-4; d_gene: TRBD1; j_gene: TRBJ1-1; CDR3aa: CASRYTGGTEAFF; CDR3nt: TGTGCCAGCAGGTATACAGGGGGCACTGAAGCTTTCTTT
abundance: .; v_gene: TRBV5-1; d_gene: .; j_gene: TRBJ2-3; CDR3aa: CASSLGLSTDTQYF; CDR3nt: TGCGCCAGCAGCCTTGGACTGAGCACAGATACGCAGTATTTT